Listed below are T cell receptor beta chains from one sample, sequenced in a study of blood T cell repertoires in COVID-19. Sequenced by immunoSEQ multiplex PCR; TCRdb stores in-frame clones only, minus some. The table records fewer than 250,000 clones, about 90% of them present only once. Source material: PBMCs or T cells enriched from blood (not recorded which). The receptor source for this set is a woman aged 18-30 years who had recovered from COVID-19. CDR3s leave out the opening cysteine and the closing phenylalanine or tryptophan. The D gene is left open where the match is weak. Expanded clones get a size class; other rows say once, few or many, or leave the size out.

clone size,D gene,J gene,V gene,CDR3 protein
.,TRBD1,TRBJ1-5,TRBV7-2,ASSLRQGGQPQH
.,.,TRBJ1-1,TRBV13,ASSLFWNTEAF
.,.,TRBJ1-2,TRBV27,ASSPPTGSYGYT
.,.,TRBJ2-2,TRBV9,ASSVAGSHTGELF
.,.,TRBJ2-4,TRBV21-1,ASSLDRLGEAKNIQY
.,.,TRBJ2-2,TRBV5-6,ASSSWSAGELF
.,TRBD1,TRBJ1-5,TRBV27,ASRGETGRQH
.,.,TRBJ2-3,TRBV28,ASSPDSTDTQY
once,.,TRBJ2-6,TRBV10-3,AISVLSGANVLT
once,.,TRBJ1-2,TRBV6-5,ASSQGGGYT
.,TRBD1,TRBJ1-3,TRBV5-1,ASSLGTGASGNTIY
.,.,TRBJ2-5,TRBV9,ASSPRDSRPAGETQY
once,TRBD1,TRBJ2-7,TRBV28,ASSAGTGFYEQY
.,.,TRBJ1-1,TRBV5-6,ASSLKPNTEAF
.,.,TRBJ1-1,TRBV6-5,ASRLNLNTEAF
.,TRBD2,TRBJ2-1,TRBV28,ASSLGTNNEQF
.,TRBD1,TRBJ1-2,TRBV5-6,ASSWDRGVYGYT
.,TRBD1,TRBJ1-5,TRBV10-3,AISGDRFNQPQH
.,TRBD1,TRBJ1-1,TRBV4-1,ASSLGTANTEAF
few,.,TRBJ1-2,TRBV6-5,ASSGKGGYT
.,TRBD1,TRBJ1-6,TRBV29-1,SVPRDRGYSPLH
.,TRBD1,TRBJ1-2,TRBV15,ATSRTDRDGVEDYGYT
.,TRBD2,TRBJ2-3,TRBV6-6,ASSLRTLAGFGRTDTQY
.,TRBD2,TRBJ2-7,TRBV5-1,ASSRGGSGAYEQY
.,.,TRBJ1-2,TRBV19,ASSIAIQVIHGYT
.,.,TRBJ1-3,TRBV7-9,ASSSGAGSGNTIY
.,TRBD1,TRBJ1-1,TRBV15,ATNSRQGAYTEAF
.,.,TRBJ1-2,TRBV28,ASRAGGGAYGYT
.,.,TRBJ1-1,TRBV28,ASSLRGTEAF
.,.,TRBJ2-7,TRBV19,ASSIIGLSIGSYEQY
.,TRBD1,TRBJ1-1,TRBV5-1,ASSPGTGGSISGVNTEAF
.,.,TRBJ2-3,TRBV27,ASSPQGGSTDTQY
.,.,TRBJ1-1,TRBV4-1,ASSHLGRRGNTEAF
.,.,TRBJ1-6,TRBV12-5,ASGSLTDFNSPLH
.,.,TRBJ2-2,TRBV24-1,ATSDYYGELF
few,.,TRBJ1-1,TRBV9,ASSGKGGLAEAF
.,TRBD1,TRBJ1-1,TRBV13,ASSLVGQGVVDAF
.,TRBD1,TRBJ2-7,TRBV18,ASSPSDRPPYEQY
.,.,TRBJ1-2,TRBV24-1,ATSQGPNYGYT
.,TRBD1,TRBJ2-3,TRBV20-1,SASRAGGDTDTQY
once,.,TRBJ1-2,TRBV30,AWRISVAGPLY
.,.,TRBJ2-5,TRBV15,ATSRDPGIQETQY
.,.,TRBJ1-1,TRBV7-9,ASSFPGATEAF
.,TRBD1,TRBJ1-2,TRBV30,AWVPPGTVYGYT
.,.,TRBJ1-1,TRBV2,ASSDFPYTNTEAF
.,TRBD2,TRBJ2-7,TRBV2,ASSEIAGSSYEQY
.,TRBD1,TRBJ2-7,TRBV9,ASSARDRSGEQY
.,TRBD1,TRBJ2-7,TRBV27,ASHPTGGSYEQY
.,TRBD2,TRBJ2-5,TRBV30,AWRLTSGGETQY